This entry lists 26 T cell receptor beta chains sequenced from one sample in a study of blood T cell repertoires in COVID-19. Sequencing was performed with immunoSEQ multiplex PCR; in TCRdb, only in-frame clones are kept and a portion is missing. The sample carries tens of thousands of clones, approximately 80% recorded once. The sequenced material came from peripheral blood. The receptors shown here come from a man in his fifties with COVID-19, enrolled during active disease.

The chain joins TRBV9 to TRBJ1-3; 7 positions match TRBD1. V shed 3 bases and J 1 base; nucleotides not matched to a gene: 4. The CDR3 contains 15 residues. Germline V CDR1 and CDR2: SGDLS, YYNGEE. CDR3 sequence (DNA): TGTGCCAGCAGCGAACTGACAGGGTCTGGAAACACCATATATTTT. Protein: CASSELTGSGNTIYF.

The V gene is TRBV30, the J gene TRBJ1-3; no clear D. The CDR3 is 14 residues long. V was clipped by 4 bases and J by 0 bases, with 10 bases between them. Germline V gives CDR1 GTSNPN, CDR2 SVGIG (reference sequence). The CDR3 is CAWTQQVSGNTIYF. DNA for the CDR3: TGTGCCTGGACTCAGCAGGTCTCTGGAAACACCATATATTTT.

DNA for the CDR3: TGTGCCAGTGGCCGGGGACAGGGGGCCGATGAGCAGTTCTTC. Protein: CASGRGQGADEQFF. V is TRBV6-5 and J is TRBJ2-1, with TRBD1 matching 12 bases. V shed 9 bases and J 8 bases; nucleotides not matched to a gene: 8. CDR3 length: 14 residues. Per germline, CDR1 MNHEY and CDR2 SVGAGI.

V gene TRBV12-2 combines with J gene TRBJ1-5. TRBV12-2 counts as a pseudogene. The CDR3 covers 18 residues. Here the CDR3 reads CASRLTSGEPSIDQPQHF. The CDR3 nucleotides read TGTGCAAGTCGCTTAACTAGTGGGGAGCCCTCAATAGATCAGCCCCAGCATTTT.

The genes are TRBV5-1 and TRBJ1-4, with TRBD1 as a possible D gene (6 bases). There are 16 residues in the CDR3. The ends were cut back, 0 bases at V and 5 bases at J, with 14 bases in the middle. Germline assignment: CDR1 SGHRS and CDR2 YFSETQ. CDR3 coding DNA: TGCGCCAGCAGCTTGGATTCGGCGGGGGCGAATGAAAAACTGTTTTTT. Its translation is CASSLDSAGANEKLFF. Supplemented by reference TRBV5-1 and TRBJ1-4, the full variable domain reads KAGVTQTPRYLIKTRGQQVTLSCSPISGHRSVSWYQQTPGQGLQFLFEYFSETQRNKGNFPGRFSGRQFSNSRSEMNVSTLELGDSALYLCASSLDSAGANEKLFFGSGTQLSVL.

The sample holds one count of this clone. CDR3 loop: CASSSRQGNEKLFF. The CDR3 DNA is TGCGCCAGCAGCTCGAGACAGGGGAATGAAAAACTGTTTTTT. V usage is TRBV5-1 and J usage is TRBJ1-4; TRBD1 agrees at 8 bases. The CDR3 contains 14 residues. Germline CDR1 is SGHRS and CDR2 is YFSETQ. J lost 5 bases, V lost 3 bases, and 3 bases had no gene match.

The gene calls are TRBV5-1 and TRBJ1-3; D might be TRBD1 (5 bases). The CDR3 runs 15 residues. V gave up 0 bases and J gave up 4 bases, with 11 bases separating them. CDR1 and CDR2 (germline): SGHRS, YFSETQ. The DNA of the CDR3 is TGCGCCAGCAGCTTGGCCCAGGGTGGGGGAAACACCATATATTTT. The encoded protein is CASSLAQGGGNTIYF.

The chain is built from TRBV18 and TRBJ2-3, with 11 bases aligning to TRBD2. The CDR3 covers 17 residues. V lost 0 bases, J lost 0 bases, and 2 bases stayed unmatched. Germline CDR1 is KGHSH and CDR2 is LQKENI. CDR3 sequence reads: CASSPPGLADSTDTQYF. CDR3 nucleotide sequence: TGTGCCAGCTCACCACCGGGACTAGCGGATAGCACAGATACGCAGTATTTT.

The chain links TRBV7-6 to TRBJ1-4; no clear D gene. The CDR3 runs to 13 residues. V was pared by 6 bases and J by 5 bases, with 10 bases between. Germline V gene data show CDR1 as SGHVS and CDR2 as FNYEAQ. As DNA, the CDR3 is TGTGCCAGCAGACGGGTCCCGAATGAAAAACTGTTTTTT. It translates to CASRRVPNEKLFF.

The CDR3 here is CASSGGQGPSGSYNEQFF. The CDR3 region has the DNA TGTGCCAGTAGCGGGGGACAGGGACCCTCCGGTTCCTACAATGAGCAGTTCTTC. The chain combines TRBV19 with TRBJ2-1, with 9 bases aligning to TRBD1. Germline V gene data show CDR1 as LNHDA and CDR2 as SQIVND (reference sequence). J gave up 1 base and V 6 bases, and 13 bases lay outside the gene matches. The CDR3 consists of 18 residues.

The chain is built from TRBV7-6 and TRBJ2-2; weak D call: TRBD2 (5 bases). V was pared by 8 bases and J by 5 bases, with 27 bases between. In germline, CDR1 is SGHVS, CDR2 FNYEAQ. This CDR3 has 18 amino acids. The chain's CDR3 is CASLPKVPGNVWTGELFF. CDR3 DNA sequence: TGTGCCAGCCTCCCGAAAGTCCCGGGGAATGTTTGGACCGGGGAGCTGTTTTTT.

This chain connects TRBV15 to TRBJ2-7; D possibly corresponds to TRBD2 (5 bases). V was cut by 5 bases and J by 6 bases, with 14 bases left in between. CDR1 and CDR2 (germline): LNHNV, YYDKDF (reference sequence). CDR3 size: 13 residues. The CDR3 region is CATSGMEEGEQYF. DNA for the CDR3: TGTGCCACCAGCGGGATGGAAGAGGGCGAGCAGTACTTC.

CDR3 sequence reads: CASSPPGQSNTGELFF. The CDR3 region has the DNA TGTGCCAGCTCACCACCGGGGCAGTCGAACACCGGGGAGCTGTTTTTT. This rearrangement joins TRBV18 to TRBJ2-2, with D perhaps TRBD1 (5 bases). The CDR3 runs 16 residues. CDR1 KGHSH and CDR2 LQKENI come from the germline V gene. The germline V and J ends were trimmed by 0 bases and 0 bases, with 8 bases remaining between them.

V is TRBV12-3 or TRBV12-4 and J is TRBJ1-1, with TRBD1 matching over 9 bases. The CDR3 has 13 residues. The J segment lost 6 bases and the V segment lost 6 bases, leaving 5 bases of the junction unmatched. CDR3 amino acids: CASRHGDRAEAFF. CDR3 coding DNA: TGTGCCAGCAGACATGGGGACAGGGCTGAAGCTTTCTTT.

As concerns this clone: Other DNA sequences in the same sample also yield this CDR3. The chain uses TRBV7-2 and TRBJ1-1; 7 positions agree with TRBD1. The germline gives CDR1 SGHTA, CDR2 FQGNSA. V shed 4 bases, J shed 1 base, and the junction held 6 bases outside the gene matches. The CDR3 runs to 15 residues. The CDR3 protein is CASSSRTGPNTEAFF. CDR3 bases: TGTGCCAGCAGCTCCAGGACAGGCCCGAACACTGAAGCTTTCTTT.

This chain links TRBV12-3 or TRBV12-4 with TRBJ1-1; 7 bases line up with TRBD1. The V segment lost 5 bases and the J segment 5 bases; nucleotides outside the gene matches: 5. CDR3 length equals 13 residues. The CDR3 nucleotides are TGTGCCAGCAGTAAGGGGGCTGGGACTGAAGCTTTCTTT. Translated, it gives CASSKGAGTEAFF.

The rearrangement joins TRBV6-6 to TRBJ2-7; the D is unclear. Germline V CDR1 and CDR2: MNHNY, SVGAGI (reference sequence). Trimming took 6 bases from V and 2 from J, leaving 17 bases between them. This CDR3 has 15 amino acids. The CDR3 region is CASRSPVQKPYEQYF. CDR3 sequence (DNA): TGTGCCAGCAGATCTCCGGTACAGAAGCCCTACGAGCAGTACTTC.

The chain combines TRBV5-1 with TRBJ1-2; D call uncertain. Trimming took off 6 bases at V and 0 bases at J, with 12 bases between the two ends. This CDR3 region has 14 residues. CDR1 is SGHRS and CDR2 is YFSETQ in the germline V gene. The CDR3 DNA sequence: TGCGCCAGCACCTATGACACAGCTAACTATGGCTACACCTTC. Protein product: CASTYDTANYGYTF.

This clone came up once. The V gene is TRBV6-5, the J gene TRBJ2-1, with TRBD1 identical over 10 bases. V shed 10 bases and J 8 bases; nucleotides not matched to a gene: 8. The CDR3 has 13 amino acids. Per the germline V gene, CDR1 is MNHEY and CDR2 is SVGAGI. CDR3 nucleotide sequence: TGTGCCACCAGGGACAGGGGCCGGGATGAGCAGTTCTTC. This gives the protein CATRDRGRDEQFF.

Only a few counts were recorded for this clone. This CDR3 reads CASSPQVAGGQYTQYF. CDR3 sequence (DNA): TGTGCCAGCAGCCCGCAGGTAGCGGGGGGCCAATATACGCAGTATTTT. The V call is TRBV4-2, the J call TRBJ2-3; 10 bases are shared with TRBD2. This CDR3 spans 16 amino acids. Germline V gene sequence: CDR1 LGHNA, CDR2 YNFKEQ. The ends lost 4 bases at V and 7 bases at J; junction bases unmatched: 11.

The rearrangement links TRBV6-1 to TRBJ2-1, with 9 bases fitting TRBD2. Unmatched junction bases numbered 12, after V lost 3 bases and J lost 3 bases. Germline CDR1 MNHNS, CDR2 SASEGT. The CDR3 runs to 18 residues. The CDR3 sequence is CASSDFGTSSGNYNEQFF. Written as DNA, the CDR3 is TGTGCCAGCAGTGACTTCGGGACTAGCTCAGGGAACTACAATGAGCAGTTCTTC.

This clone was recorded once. The CDR3 region has the DNA TGCGCCAGCAGCGTAGGACAGGCTTCCCTTGGGGCCAACGTCCTGACTTTC. Its protein is CASSVGQASLGANVLTF. This chain connects TRBV5-1 to TRBJ2-6; 7 bases are shared with TRBD1. Germline values: CDR1 SGHRS, CDR2 YFSETQ. The J segment lost 3 bases and the V segment lost 4 bases, leaving 10 bases of the junction unmatched. The CDR3 totals 17 residues.

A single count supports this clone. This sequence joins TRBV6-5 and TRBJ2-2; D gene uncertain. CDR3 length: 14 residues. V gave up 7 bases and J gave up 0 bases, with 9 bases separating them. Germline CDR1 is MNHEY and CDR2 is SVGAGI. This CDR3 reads CASTRRTNTGELFF. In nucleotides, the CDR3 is TGTGCCAGCACGAGGCGGACGAACACCGGGGAGCTGTTTTTT.

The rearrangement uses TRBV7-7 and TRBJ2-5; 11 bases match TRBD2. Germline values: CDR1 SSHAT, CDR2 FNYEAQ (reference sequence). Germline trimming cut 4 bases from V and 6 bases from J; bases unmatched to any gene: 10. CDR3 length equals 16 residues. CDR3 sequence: CASSSLAGVPTQTQYF. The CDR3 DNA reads TGTGCCAGCAGCTCACTAGCGGGGGTCCCTACCCAGACCCAGTACTTC.

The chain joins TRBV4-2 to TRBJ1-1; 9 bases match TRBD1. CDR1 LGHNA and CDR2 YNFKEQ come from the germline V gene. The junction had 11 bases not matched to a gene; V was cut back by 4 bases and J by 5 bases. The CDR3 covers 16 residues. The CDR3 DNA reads TGTGCCAGCAGCCCGCAAACAGGGGGCCGGGGGACTGAAGCTTTCTTT. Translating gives CASSPQTGGRGTEAFF.

CDR3 sequence: CASSRGGHTEKLFF. The CDR3 DNA reads TGTGCCAGCAGCCGGGGGGGCCATACTGAAAAACTGTTTTTT. The rearrangement joins TRBV7-9 to TRBJ1-4; D might be TRBD1 (6 bases). Looked up from germline, CDR1 is SEHNR and CDR2 is FQNEAQ (reference sequence). Trimming pared 5 bases from V and 7 bases from J, leaving 14 bases between. CDR3 length: 14 amino acids.